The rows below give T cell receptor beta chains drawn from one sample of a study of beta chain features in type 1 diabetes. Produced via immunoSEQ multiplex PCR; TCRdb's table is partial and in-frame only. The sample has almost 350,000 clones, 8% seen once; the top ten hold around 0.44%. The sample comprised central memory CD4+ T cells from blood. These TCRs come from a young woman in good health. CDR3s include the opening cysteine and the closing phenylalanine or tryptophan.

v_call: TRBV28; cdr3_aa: CASRPGQSYGYTF
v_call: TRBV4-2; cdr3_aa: CASSQDQGSEQYF
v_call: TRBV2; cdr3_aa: CASSALQETQYF
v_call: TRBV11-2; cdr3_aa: CASSFQTNYGYTF
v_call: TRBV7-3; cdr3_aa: CASRTPLTGALTDTQYF
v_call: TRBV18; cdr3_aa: CASSPTPDTQYF
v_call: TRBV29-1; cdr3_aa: CSVEIGETQYF
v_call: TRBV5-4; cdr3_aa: CASSLDSGHPGGTDTQYF
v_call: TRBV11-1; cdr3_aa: CASSQLASSQFF
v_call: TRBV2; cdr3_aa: CASSAGGGNTGELFF
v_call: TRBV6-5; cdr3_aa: CASSSLGEGAQPQHF
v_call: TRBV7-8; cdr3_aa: CASRDRLAGVTDTQYF
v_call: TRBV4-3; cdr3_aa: CASSQEGGSYNEQFF
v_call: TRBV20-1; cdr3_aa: CSARQLGQYF
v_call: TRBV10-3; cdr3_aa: CAISPGPQVNEQFF
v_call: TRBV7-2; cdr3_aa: CASSLAWSETQYF
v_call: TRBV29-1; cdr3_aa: CSACQLETCFYEQYF
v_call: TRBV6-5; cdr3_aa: CASSPQGARNTIYF
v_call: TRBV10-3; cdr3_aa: CAIGTSQETQYF
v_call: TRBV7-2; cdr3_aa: CASSRLSWETDTQYF
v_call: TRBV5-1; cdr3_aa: CASSLGQTNNEQFF
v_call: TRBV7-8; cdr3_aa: CASSLERIGTGELFF
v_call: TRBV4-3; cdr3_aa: CASSQEHGNQPQHF